Listed below are T cell receptor beta chains from one sample, sequenced in a study of cytomegalovirus exposure and HLA in healthy donors. Method: immunoSEQ multiplex PCR; TCRdb's copy keeps in-frame clones and lacks some. The table has about 200,000 clones, over 9.5% seen once. Sequencing was carried out using PBMCs. These receptors were obtained from a man aged 50 or older in good health and CMV-seropositive. CDR3s include the opening cysteine and the closing phenylalanine or tryptophan. D genes are given only for firm matches. Rows give clone size only sometimes, using once, few, many, or a class for an expanded clone.

j_call d_call v_call clone_size cdr3_aa cdr3_nt
TRBJ2-3 TRBD2 TRBV30 . CAWTTGGGTDTQYF TGTGCCTGGACTACGGGGGGTGGAACAGATACGCAGTATTTT
TRBJ2-5 TRBD2 TRBV4-3 . CASSQTTSGETQYF TGCGCCAGCAGCCAAACGACTAGCGGAGAGACCCAGTACTTC
TRBJ1-4 TRBD1 TRBV6-6 . CATIRDSNEKLFF TGTGCCACCATCCGGGACAGTAATGAAAAACTGTTTTTT
TRBJ2-2 TRBD2 TRBV7-2 . CASSLGGGAVGELFF TGTGCCAGCAGCTTGGGCGGGGGGGCCGTCGGGGAGCTGTTTTTT
TRBJ1-5 . TRBV13 . CASSPKPEADYSNQPQHF TGTGCCAGCAGCCCTAAACCAGAGGCAGACTATAGCAATCAGCCCCAGCATTTT
TRBJ2-3 TRBD2 TRBV2 few CASSPTSGGRYSTDTQYF TGTGCCAGCAGCCCCACTAGCGGGGGACGTTATAGCACAGATACGCAGTATTTT
TRBJ2-3 . TRBV5-1 . CASSLERVSTDTQYF TGCGCCAGCAGCTTGGAGCGGGTGAGCACAGATACGCAGTATTTT
TRBJ1-1 TRBD1 TRBV27 . CASSFLSVQGQGVTEAFF TGTGCCAGCAGTTTTTTGAGTGTTCAAGGACAGGGAGTAACTGAAGCTTTCTTT
TRBJ2-5 TRBD1 TRBV5-1 . CASSSIGGQVVQETQYF TGCGCCAGCAGCTCAATCGGGGGACAGGTCGTACAAGAGACCCAGTACTTC
TRBJ2-3 TRBD2 TRBV6-6 . CASSSVTSGLDTQYF TGTGCCAGCAGTTCCGTGACTAGCGGACTAGATACGCAGTATTTT
TRBJ1-2 TRBD1 TRBV4-3 . CASSQDPGTGGGYTF TGCGCCAGCAGCCAAGATCCCGGGACAGGGGGAGGCTACACCTTC
TRBJ1-2 . TRBV5-1 . CASSLGPDSYTF TGCGCCAGCAGCTTGGGTCCGGACAGCTACACCTTC
TRBJ2-3 . TRBV5-6 . CASSQEAVWDTQYF TGTGCCAGCAGCCAGGAGGCGGTTTGGGATACGCAGTATTTT
TRBJ2-1 . TRBV25-1 . CASSASGQSSYNEQFF TGTGCCAGCAGTGCCTCAGGACAGAGCTCCTACAATGAGCAGTTCTTC
TRBJ1-2 . TRBV9 few CASSVGGGNYGYTF TGTGCCAGCAGCGTGGGAGGGGGAAATTATGGCTACACCTTC
TRBJ2-3 TRBD1 TRBV27 once CASSHRQGTSFQAYSTDTQYF TGTGCCAGCAGCCACCGACAGGGAACTTCGTTCCAAGCGTATAGCACAGATACGCAGTATTTT
TRBJ1-5 . TRBV5-4 few CASSLSGDNQPQHF TGTGCCAGCAGCTTGTCGGGGGACAATCAGCCCCAGCATTTT
TRBJ2-7 . TRBV4-1 . CASSLPGTSYEQYF TGCGCCAGCAGCCTACCCGGGACAAGCTACGAGCAGTACTTC